The 14 T cell receptor beta chains in this list originate from one sample, sequenced in a study of CD8+ T cells in alopecia areata. The sample's treatment: oral pan-JAK inhibitor, 5-10 mg twice daily. cDNA serving as the sequencing template came from extracted, reverse transcribed RNA. TCRdb's table, derived via immunoSEQ multiplex PCR, lists solely in-frame clones and lacks some. Here the sample spans 150,000 or so clones, roughly 50% being singletons. The sample was CD8+ T cells sorted from blood, taken at week 4, from a patient treated with tofacitinib. Source of these receptors: a human donor with alopecia areata.

This sequence joins TRBV29-1 and TRBJ1-1; 9 bases line up with TRBD1. CDR1 and CDR2 (germline): SQVTM, ANQGSEA. V shed 6 bases, J shed 7 bases, and the junction held 15 bases outside the gene matches. The length of the CDR3 is 15 residues. CDR3 sequence (DNA): TGCAGCGTCGCTGTATGGACAGGGGCGGTGGTTGAAGCTTTCTTT. Protein sequence: CSVAVWTGAVVEAFF.

This chain links TRBV29-1 with TRBJ1-4; TRBD1 matches 11 bases. There are 13 residues in the CDR3. After removal of 7 bases from V and 7 bases from J, the junction contained 5 bases not matched to a gene. Per the germline V gene, CDR1 is SQVTM and CDR2 is ANQGSEA. CDR3 sequence reads: CSGVDRGLEKLFF. The CDR3 DNA reads as TGCAGCGGAGTGGACAGGGGGCTTGAAAAACTGTTTTTT.

This chain links TRBV27 with TRBJ2-1, with 9 bases aligning to TRBD2. V gave up 8 bases and J gave up 2 bases; unmatched junction bases: 7. Looked up from germline, CDR1 is MNHEY and CDR2 is SMNVEV (reference sequence). CDR3 length equals 15 residues. The CDR3 reads CASVERGAAYNEQFF. DNA for the CDR3: TGTGCCAGCGTAGAGCGGGGGGCCGCCTACAATGAGCAGTTCTTC.

The V and J genes are TRBV5-1 and TRBJ2-2; D gene ambiguous. Germline CDR1 SGHRS, CDR2 YFSETQ. V lost 0 bases and J 3 bases, leaving 6 bases between the germline ends. The CDR3 length is 14 residues. CDR3 in DNA: TGCGCCAGCAGCTTGGTTCAGCACACCGGGGAGCTGTTTTTT. Translated: CASSLVQHTGELFF.

Worth noting for this clone: Other DNA variants within this sample encode the same CDR3. The chain has TRBV20-1 and TRBJ1-2; D remains ambiguous. Germline CDR1 is DFQATT and CDR2 is SNEGSKA (reference sequence). CDR3 length equals 11 residues. V lost 2 bases and J lost 3, with 4 bases in between. CDR3 sequence reads: CSARSDYGYTF. CDR3 coding DNA: TGCAGTGCTAGATCCGACTATGGCTACACCTTC.

This rearrangement joins TRBV15 to TRBJ2-3; weak D call: TRBD2 (5 bases). The germline CDR1 and CDR2 sequences are LNHNV and YYDKDF (reference sequence). Trimming removed 3 bases at V and 6 bases at J, with 10 bases between. The CDR3 is 13 residues long. This chain's CDR3 is CATSSGVSDTQYF. CDR3 nucleotide sequence: TGTGCCACCAGCAGCGGGGTTTCGGATACGCAGTATTTT.

The chain recombines TRBV19 with TRBJ2-7, with TRBD1 matching 7 bases. The V and J ends lost 5 bases and 3 bases, in that order; junction bases with no gene match: 4. This CDR3 has 13 residues. From germline, CDR1 is LNHDA and CDR2 SQIVND (reference sequence). The CDR3 is CASSARQGYEQYF. In DNA form, the CDR3 reads TGTGCCAGTAGTGCTCGACAGGGCTACGAGCAGTACTTC.

This clone has just a few counts. J is TRBJ2-1 and V is TRBV7-9; D gene ambiguous. V was pared by 3 bases and J by 8 bases, with 8 bases between. This CDR3 is built from 12 residues. Per the germline V gene, CDR1 is SEHNR and CDR2 is FQNEAQ (reference sequence). The CDR3 DNA reads TGTGCCAGCAGCTTGGTTGAGGATGAGCAGTTCTTC. Residues: CASSLVEDEQFF.

V and J are TRBV27 and TRBJ1-5; D remains ambiguous. The germline CDR1 and CDR2 sequences are MNHEY and SMNVEV (reference sequence). V lost 0 bases and J lost 7, with 7 bases in between. This CDR3 has 13 amino acids. The CDR3 spells CASSLSLGQPQHF. DNA for the CDR3: TGTGCCAGCAGTTTATCGTTGGGGCAGCCCCAGCATTTT.

This clone has just a few counts. The chain couples TRBV4-3 to TRBJ2-2; the D is unclear. The CDR3 is 16 amino acids. V was cut by 0 bases and J by 0 bases, with 8 bases left in between. CDR1 is LGHNA, CDR2 YSLEER, per germline. The CDR3 DNA sequence: TGCGCCAGCAGCCAAGATGGAGACGCGAACACCGGGGAGCTGTTTTTT. Residues: CASSQDGDANTGELFF.

This clone was detected once. The chain carries TRBV9 and TRBJ1-2, with no clear D. Germline lookup yields CDR1 SGDLS and CDR2 YYNGEE. This CDR3 is 17 amino acids long. Trimming pared 0 bases from V and 4 bases from J, leaving 19 bases between. CDR3 sequence (DNA): TGTGCCAGCAGCGTAGACGGCGGGCAGCTTCTTGTCTATGGCTACACCTTC. It encodes CASSVDGGQLLVYGYTF.

This clone was counted once. This sequence joins TRBV6-5 and TRBJ1-1; D gene ambiguous. This CDR3 spans 16 amino acids. CDR1 and CDR2 from the germline V gene are MNHEY and SVGAGI. Trimming pared 0 bases from V and 1 base from J, leaving 12 bases between. The CDR3 sequence is CASSYSLSAGNTEAFF. The CDR3 nucleotides are TGTGCCAGCAGTTACTCCCTATCGGCCGGGAACACTGAAGCTTTCTTT.

This clone has only a few counts. This rearrangement joins TRBV12-5 to TRBJ2-1; no reliable D call. Germline lookup yields CDR1 LGHNT and CDR2 FRNRAP. The CDR3 consists of 12 residues. The V end lost 7 bases, the J end lost 9 bases, and 13 bases lay between the germline ends. This chain's CDR3 is CASAVVLSEQFF. The DNA of the CDR3 is TGTGCTAGTGCCGTGGTGTTGAGTGAGCAGTTCTTC.

J is TRBJ1-1 and V is TRBV30; D may be TRBD1 (6 bases). Trimming pared 1 base from V and 4 bases from J, leaving 16 bases between. The CDR3 has 15 amino acids. Per the germline V gene, CDR1 is GTSNPN and CDR2 is SVGIG (reference sequence). This CDR3 reads CAWSDPTGLGTEAFF. CDR3 sequence (DNA): TGTGCCTGGAGTGACCCAACAGGGTTGGGCACTGAAGCTTTCTTT.